Shown below are 4 T cell receptor beta chains from a single sample sequenced in a study of T-cell reconstitution after alpha-beta-depleted transplantation in children. Using unique molecular identifiers, the investigators prepared the TCRbeta library. TCRdb reprocessed the PCR reads with MiXCR, giving one entry per CDR3 protein. Of over 150,000 distinct CDR3 sequences listed, under 8.5% are singletons. The sequenced sample was PBMCs, obtained before TCRalphabeta/CD19-depleted stem cell transplant. The source of these receptors is a boy under 10 years old with acute lymphoblastic leukemia, due to receive a stem cell transplant.

This clonotype was counted many times. This chain links TRBV7-9 with TRBJ2-2, with D tentatively TRBD1 (5 bases). This CDR3 comprises 18 residues. V was shortened by 1 base and J by 1 base, with 16 bases between the two germline ends. Germline V gives CDR1 SEHNR, CDR2 FQNEAQ (reference sequence). The CDR3 region is CASSLVISRTKNTGELFF. CDR3 DNA sequence: TGTGCCAGCAGCTTAGTTATTTCCAGGACAAAGAACACCGGGGAGCTGTTTTTT.

This clonotype showed up many times. V usage is TRBV28 and J usage is TRBJ2-3, with 8 bases lining up with TRBD1. Trimming took 7 bases from V and 6 from J; bases not matched to a gene: 12. Per germline, CDR1 MDHEN and CDR2 SYDVKM. CDR3 length equals 15 residues. The CDR3 region has the DNA TGTGCCAGCATTCGCCGGGACAGGTTGTCGGATACGCAGTATTTT. Translation gives CASIRRDRLSDTQYF.

There are a few counts of this clonotype. The V gene is TRBV5-1, the J gene TRBJ2-5; 9 bases are shared with TRBD1. With 1 base clipped from V and 6 bases from J, the junction kept 10 bases outside the gene matches. The germline V gene encodes CDR1 SGHRS and CDR2 YFSETQ. CDR3 size: 16 residues. CDR3 in DNA: TGCGCCAGCAGCTTGATGGGTACAGGGGGCGTTAAGACCCAGTACTTC. Encoded protein: CASSLMGTGGVKTQYF.

The genes are TRBV5-1 and TRBJ2-7; 7 bases agree with TRBD1. The CDR3 has 14 residues. Germline V gives CDR1 SGHRS, CDR2 YFSETQ. V was pared by 4 bases and J by 10 bases, with 14 bases of the junction left unmatched. CDR3 sequence reads: CASSPPGQASIQYF. CDR3 DNA: TGCGCCAGCAGCCCCCCTGGACAGGCCAGTATACAGTACTTC.